The 26 T cell receptor beta chains in this list originate from one sample, sequenced in a study of OX40 agonist ivuxolimab in advanced cancers. Sequencing used immunoSEQ multiplex PCR; TCRdb keeps in-frame clones, though not all of them. The table shows 50,000 to 70,000 clones, with around nine tenths occurring only once. This specimen consisted of CD4+ or CD8+ T cells sorted from blood, obtained in a trial of the OX40 agonist ivuxolimab. These receptors were collected from an adult with an advanced solid tumor such as melanoma, head and neck, liver or kidney cancer.

In its sample, this clone was seen once. V and J are TRBV7-2 and TRBJ1-2, with 7 positions matching TRBD1. The CDR3 runs to 12 residues. V gave up 4 bases and J gave up 7 bases; unmatched junction bases: 3. Germline values: CDR1 SGHTA, CDR2 FQGNSA. CDR3 sequence (DNA): TGTGCCAGCAGCTCCTACAGGGGTGGCTACACCTTC. Protein: CASSSYRGGYTF. The full variable domain, its missing parts supplied by reference TRBV7-2 and TRBJ1-2, is GAGVSQSPSNKVTEKGKDVELRCDPISGHTALYWYRQSLGQGLEFLIYFQGNSAPDKSGLPSDRFSAERTGGSVSTLTIQRTQQEDSAVYLCASSSYRGGYTFGSGTRLTVV.

The chain has TRBV2 and TRBJ1-5; a possible D gene is TRBD1 (5 bases). The CDR3 is 14 residues long. The germline V gene encodes CDR1 SNHLY and CDR2 FYNNEI. The ends were cut back, 7 bases at V and 0 bases at J, with 10 bases in the middle. The CDR3 loop is CASTGPYSNQPQHF. Here the CDR3 DNA reads TGTGCCAGCACAGGGCCTTATAGCAATCAGCCCCAGCATTTT. The whole variable domain, filled in from reference TRBV2 and TRBJ1-5, reads EPEVTQTPSHQVTQMGQEVILRCVPISNHLYFYWYRQILGQKVEFLVSFYNNEISEKSEIFDDQFSVERPDGSNFTLKIRSTKLEDSAMYFCASTGPYSNQPQHFGDGTRLSIL.

The rearrangement joins TRBV5-1 to TRBJ2-1; perhaps D is TRBD1 or TRBD2 (5 bases each). The V gene lost 2 bases and the J gene lost 8 bases, with 14 bases spanning the gap. Germline assignment: CDR1 SGHRS and CDR2 YFSETQ. This CDR3 spans 14 amino acids. The CDR3 DNA reads TGCGCCAGCAGCTTCTCCTCTATGGGGGATGAGCAGTTCTTC. The encoded protein is CASSFSSMGDEQFF.

This chain joins TRBV28 and TRBJ1-2; D perhaps matches TRBD1 (5 bases). CDR1 and CDR2 from the germline V gene are MDHEN and SYDVKM. V gave up 6 bases and J gave up 4 bases, with 24 bases separating them. The CDR3 consists of 17 residues. The CDR3 region is CASSSSPYGAQGYGYTF. The CDR3 DNA sequence: TGTGCCAGCAGCAGTTCTCCTTACGGGGCCCAGGGCTATGGCTACACCTTC.

The chain has TRBV14 and TRBJ1-4; unclear D gene. The CDR3 runs to 13 residues. Germline V gives CDR1 SGHDN, CDR2 FVKESK. V was shortened by 5 bases and J by 3 bases, with 7 bases between the two germline ends. The CDR3: CASSRAPNEKLFF. The CDR3, as DNA: TGTGCCAGCAGCAGGGCCCCTAATGAAAAACTGTTTTTT. The whole variable domain, remainder taken from reference TRBV14 and TRBJ1-4, is EAGVTQFPSHSVIEKGQTVTLRCDPISGHDNLYWYRRVMGKEIKFLLHFVKESKQDESGMPNNRFLAERTGGTYSTLKVQPAELEDSGVYFCASSRAPNEKLFFGSGTQLSVL.

The J gene is TRBJ2-1, the V gene TRBV12-5, with 7 positions matching TRBD2. Germline loops: CDR1 LGHNT, CDR2 FRNRAP. The V gene end was trimmed by 0 bases and the J gene end by 4 bases; junction bases not matched to a gene: 3. This CDR3 has 15 amino acids. CDR3 in amino acids: CASGLVRTSYNEQFF. The CDR3 region has the DNA TGTGCTAGTGGTTTGGTACGGACTAGTTACAATGAGCAGTTCTTC.

Turning to this clone: Germline and junction disagree at one end, which may indicate a read error. The V and J genes are TRBV18 and TRBJ2-7; a possible D gene is TRBD2 (7 bases). Germline CDR1 and CDR2: KGHSH and LQKENI. The CDR3 totals 15 residues. The CDR3 spells CVSSPEGGEPYEQYF. The CDR3 region has the DNA TGTGTCAGCTCACCGGAGGGGGGGGAGCCCTACGAGCAGTACTTC. Full variable domain (remainder filled in from reference TRBV18 and TRBJ2-7): NAGVMQNPRHLVRRRGQEARLRCSPMKGHSHVYWYRQLPEEGLKFMVYLQKENIIDESGMPKERFSAEFPKEGPSILRIQQVVRGDSAAYFCVSSPEGGEPYEQYFGPGTRLTVT.

The V and J genes are TRBV5-4 and TRBJ2-5; D is unclear. Trimming pared 3 bases from V and 0 bases from J, leaving 0 bases between. The CDR3 contains 11 residues. Germline lookup yields CDR1 SGHNT and CDR2 YYREEE (reference sequence). The CDR3 nucleotides read TGTGCCAGCAGCTACCAAGAGACCCAGTACTTC. It codes for CASSYQETQYF.

Comment on this clone: This same CDR3 is encoded by further DNA sequences in the sample. V usage is TRBV5-1 and J usage is TRBJ2-5; D is possibly TRBD1 (5 bases). The germline gives CDR1 SGHRS, CDR2 YFSETQ. V lost 4 bases and J 1 base, leaving 11 bases between the germline ends. The CDR3 runs to 14 residues. CDR3 region: CASSLGQGQETQYF. CDR3 in DNA: TGCGCCAGCAGCCTGGGCCAGGGCCAAGAGACCCAGTACTTC.

The chain has TRBV5-1 and TRBJ1-2; D ambiguous. The V and J ends lost 1 base and 8 bases respectively, with 12 bases between them. Germline loops: CDR1 SGHRS, CDR2 YFSETQ. CDR3 length: 13 residues. CDR3 DNA: TGCGCCAGCAGCTTGCGAGAAGTGGGGGGCTACACCTTC. Its protein is CASSLREVGGYTF. The variable domain in full, completed from reference TRBV5-1 and TRBJ1-2, reads KAGVTQTPRYLIKTRGQQVTLSCSPISGHRSVSWYQQTPGQGLQFLFEYFSETQRNKGNFPGRFSGRQFSNSRSEMNVSTLELGDSALYLCASSLREVGGYTFGSGTRLTVV.

The CDR3, as DNA: TGTGCCAGCAGCACCCACCCTCGGGGCAGAACTAACTATGGCTACACCTTC. Translated: CASSTHPRGRTNYGYTF. The gene calls are TRBV7-8 and TRBJ1-2, with a possible D match to TRBD1 (5 bases). Trimming removed 5 bases at V and 0 bases at J, with 19 bases between. Germline loops: CDR1 SGHVS, CDR2 FQNEAQ. The CDR3 length is 17 residues.

This chain uses TRBV2 with TRBJ2-7, with 8 positions matching TRBD1. Germline V CDR1 and CDR2: SNHLY, FYNNEI. V shed 5 bases, J shed 0 bases, and the junction held 6 bases outside the gene matches. The CDR3 sequence is 15 residues long. CDR3 in amino acids: CASSPGQALSYEQYF. CDR3 nucleotides: TGTGCCAGCAGTCCGGGACAGGCGCTCTCCTACGAGCAGTACTTC.

The V call is TRBV5-1, the J call TRBJ2-3; TRBD1 agrees at 10 bases. Losses at the gene ends were 3 bases for V and 5 bases for J; bases not matched to a gene: 9. The CDR3 contains 16 residues. Germline V gene lookup returns CDR1 SGHRS and CDR2 YFSETQ. CDR3 sequence: CASSYTGTGVGDTQYF. The CDR3 DNA sequence: TGCGCCAGCAGCTATACCGGGACAGGGGTTGGAGATACGCAGTATTTT.

This clone was seen just once. The chain has TRBV4-1 and TRBJ2-7, with TRBD1 as a possible D gene (6 bases). The germline V gene has CDR1 MGHRA and CDR2 YSYEKL. The V end lost 1 base, the J end lost 1 base, and 17 bases lay between the germline ends. The CDR3 consists of 17 residues. The CDR3, as DNA: TGCGCCAGCAGCCAAGGGACCTCAGGGGAAGTGTCCTACGAGCAGTACTTC. Translation: CASSQGTSGEVSYEQYF.

The chain recombines TRBV6-6 with TRBJ2-7; the D gene is possibly TRBD2 (5 bases). V was shortened by 7 bases and J by 0 bases, with 13 bases between the two germline ends. Germline lookup yields CDR1 MNHNY and CDR2 SVGAGI (reference sequence). CDR3 length equals 14 residues. The chain's CDR3 is CASMREGSSYEQYF. The CDR3 nucleotides are TGTGCCAGCATGCGAGAGGGTAGCTCCTACGAGCAGTACTTC.

The chain's CDR3 is CASSKPETDTQYF. CDR3 nucleotides: TGTGCCAGCAGTAAACCTGAGACAGATACGCAGTATTTT. The rearrangement uses TRBV6-6 and TRBJ2-3, with no clear D. CDR3 length equals 13 residues. The germline gives CDR1 MNHNY, CDR2 SVGAGI (reference sequence). With 5 bases removed from V and 3 bases from J, the gap between germline ends came to 9 bases.

V is TRBV7-9 and J is TRBJ2-3, with D possibly being TRBD2 (7 bases). Germline lookup yields CDR1 SEHNR and CDR2 FQNEAQ (reference sequence). The V end lost 4 bases, the J end lost 1 base, and 12 bases lay between the germline ends. The length of the CDR3 is 15 residues. The CDR3 nucleotides are TGTGCCAGCAGCTCACAGGGAGGGGGCACAGATACGCAGTATTTT. Translated: CASSSQGGGTDTQYF.

The chain employs TRBV19 and TRBJ1-5, with 11 positions matching TRBD1. Germline V gene lookup returns CDR1 LNHDA and CDR2 SQIVND (reference sequence). The CDR3 extends over 15 amino acids. Trimming took 6 bases from V and 5 from J; bases not matched to a gene: 6. The CDR3 reads CASRHLDRGHQPQHF. In nucleotides, the CDR3 is TGTGCCAGTAGGCATTTGGACAGGGGGCATCAGCCCCAGCATTTT.

The gene calls are TRBV5-1 and TRBJ1-3; D gene uncertain. In germline, CDR1 is SGHRS, CDR2 YFSETQ. V was shortened by 7 bases and J by 2 bases, with 16 bases between the two germline ends. The CDR3 covers 15 residues. CDR3: CASHQGSSAGNTIYF. The CDR3 nucleotides read TGCGCCAGCCACCAAGGATCCTCTGCTGGAAACACCATATATTTT.

The chain employs TRBV10-3 and TRBJ1-5; a weak D match, TRBD1 (6 bases). V was trimmed by 4 bases and J by 6 bases, leaving 13 bases between them. The CDR3 totals 14 residues. Per germline, CDR1 ENHRY and CDR2 SYGVKD. DNA of the CDR3: TGTGCCATCAGTGCAAACAGGGAAGGTCAGCCCCAGCATTTT. Translating it yields CAISANREGQPQHF.

The J gene is TRBJ2-1, the V gene TRBV11-2; maybe TRBD1 (6 bases). Germline assignment: CDR1 SGHAT and CDR2 FQNNGV. V was pared by 5 bases and J by 7 bases, with 18 bases between. CDR3 length equals 15 residues. CDR3 sequence: CASSRTGTTSNEQFF. CDR3 bases: TGTGCCAGCAGCCGGACTGGGACAACATCAAATGAGCAGTTCTTC.

A single count supports this clone. This chain connects TRBV9 to TRBJ2-1, with 14 bases that match TRBD2. CDR3 length: 18 residues. Per the germline V gene, CDR1 is SGDLS and CDR2 is YYNGEE. V lost 3 bases, J lost 10 bases, and 15 bases stayed unmatched. The CDR3 spells CASSARGAGLAGVGEQFF. CDR3 DNA sequence: TGTGCCAGCAGCGCCCGGGGGGCGGGACTAGCGGGAGTGGGGGAGCAGTTCTTC.

The chain recombines TRBV6-5 with TRBJ1-5; D is uncertain. CDR1 and CDR2 from the germline V gene are MNHEY and SVGAGI. V dropped 6 bases and J dropped 3 bases, with 12 bases sitting between them. This CDR3 spans 14 amino acids. CDR3: CASRIQSLNQPQHF. In nucleotides, the CDR3 is TGTGCCAGCAGGATACAGAGCCTCAATCAGCCCCAGCATTTT.

The genes are TRBV19 and TRBJ2-1; 7 positions agree with TRBD2. After removal of 2 bases from V and 15 bases from J, the junction contained 16 bases not matched to a gene. This CDR3 comprises 15 residues. From germline, CDR1 is LNHDA and CDR2 SQIVND (reference sequence). CDR3 coding DNA: TGTGCCAGTAGTATATCGCCCGGGGGGATGGTCCCCCGGTTCTTC. It encodes CASSISPGGMVPRFF.

This chain joins TRBV9 and TRBJ2-3; TRBD2 aligns across 15 bases. CDR1 and CDR2 (germline): SGDLS, YYNGEE. The CDR3 spans 17 residues. V gave up 4 bases and J gave up 5 bases; unmatched junction bases: 8. As DNA, the CDR3 is TGTGCCAGCAGCCCCGGACTAGCGGGGGGGCGTAGAGATACGCAGTATTTT. Protein sequence: CASSPGLAGGRRDTQYF.

The gene calls are TRBV19 and TRBJ1-2, with a tentative D call TRBD1 (6 bases). The CDR3 extends over 14 amino acids. Trimming took off 4 bases at V and 8 bases at J, with 17 bases between the two ends. Per the germline V gene, CDR1 is LNHDA and CDR2 is SQIVND (reference sequence). CDR3 protein: CASSNGQLSWGYTF. The CDR3 nucleotides read TGTGCCAGTAGTAATGGACAGCTCTCGTGGGGCTACACCTTC.